The source of this TCR beta chain is a study of post-analysis software for immune sequencing data. On the study more broadly: Disease courses included relapsing-remitting, secondary progressive and progressive-relapsing multiple sclerosis.

This clonotype has just a few counts. The antigen is undetermined. This CDR3 is built from 19 residues. Trimming left V 5 bases short and J 0 bases short, with 20 bases between. Looked up from germline, CDR1 is SEHNR and CDR2 is FQNEAQ (reference sequence). Carried by the TCR beta cDNA libraries were unique molecular identifiers. Around 500,000 cDNA molecules were obtained per 1 to 10 million input T cells. TCRdb ran MiXCR on the PCR reads and lists one entry per CDR3 protein. The sample lists hundreds of thousands of distinct CDR3 sequences, approximately 30% occurring once. Study results and limitations: Compared with controls, patients had more of five or six TRBV segments, including TRBV5-6, TRBV5-1 and TRBV20-1. Samples prepared in the same batch strongly co-clustered by F measure.

This TCR derives from a girl aged 10 to 17 with multiple sclerosis. The sequenced material came from blood. The J gene is TRBJ2-6, the V gene TRBV7-9; D is possibly TRBD1 or TRBD2 (5 bases each). CDR3 in amino acids: CASSPAAWDVLSGANVLTF. The CDR3 nucleotides are TGTGCCAGCAGCCCCGCTGCGTGGGACGTACTCTCTGGGGCCAACGTCCTGACTTTC.